The rows below give T cell receptor beta chains drawn from one sample of a study of early T cells in non-severe SARS-CoV-2 infection. Each CDR3 protein gets one entry after TCRdb re-called the 5' RACE reads with MiXCR. The sample consists of some 46,000 distinct CDR3 sequences, about a tenth of them appearing once. The sequenced sample consisted of whole blood. The receptors come from an adult who was a healthcare worker with PCR-confirmed SARS-CoV-2 infection or an uninfected control (not recorded which). Both conserved end residues are part of each CDR3. Fields, in order: D gene, clone size, V gene, J gene, CDR3 DNA, CDR3 protein. The D gene is left open where the match is weak. Some rows mark clone size as missing; the rest say once, few, many or name a class of expanded clone.

-,many,TRBV5-1,TRBJ2-2,TGCGCCAGCAGCTACCCCATCGGAACAACCGGGGAGCTGTTTTTT,CASSYPIGTTGELFF
-,many,TRBV28,TRBJ2-7,TGTGCCATAGGACAGCCAACCCCCTACGAGCAGTACTTC,CAIGQPTPYEQYF
-,many,TRBV28,TRBJ2-7,TGTGCCAGCAGTCGGACAGTCAGCTCCTACGAGCAGTACTTC,CASSRTVSSYEQYF
TRBD1,many,TRBV29-1,TRBJ1-2,TGCAGCGCCGGACAGGGATACTATGGCTACACCTTC,CSAGQGYYGYTF
-,few,TRBV6-5,TRBJ1-2,TGTGCCAGCAGTTCCACCCGATCGTCCGGGCATAACTATGGCTACACCTTC,CASSSTRSSGHNYGYTF
-,-,TRBV12-3/TRBV12-4,TRBJ2-7,TGTGCCAGCAGCACAGGGCCCTACGAGCAGTACTTC,CASSTGPYEQYF
-,-,TRBV5-8,TRBJ2-3,TGTGCCAGCAGTCTTCGGGACTCAGATACGCAGTATTTT,CASSLRDSDTQYF
-,-,TRBV29-1,TRBJ2-7,TGCAGCGTTGTTACAGGAGGAGCCTACGAGCAGTACTTC,CSVVTGGAYEQYF
-,many,TRBV6-6,TRBJ1-1,TGTGCCAGCAGTAGCTACAGGAACACTGAAGCTTTCTTT,CASSSYRNTEAFF
-,many,TRBV5-1,TRBJ2-1,TGCGCCAGCAGCATACTGACTAGCAATGAGCAGTTCTTC,CASSILTSNEQFF
TRBD2,-,TRBV20-1,TRBJ2-5,TGCAGTGCTAGATCGCCACCCGGAAAGGGACTAGCGGGAGAGACCCAGTACTTC,CSARSPPGKGLAGETQYF
-,few,TRBV29-1,TRBJ1-4,TGCAGCGTTCTAGCAGGAGCAACTAATGAAAAACTGTTTTTT,CSVLAGATNEKLFF
TRBD2,many,TRBV11-1,TRBJ2-1,TGTGCCAGCAGTCCGGGACTAACGTTCCTCAATGAGCAGTTCTTC,CASSPGLTFLNEQFF
-,-,TRBV6-5,TRBJ1-4,TGTGCCAGCAGACAGGGATGGACTAATGAAAAACTGTTTTTT,CASRQGWTNEKLFF
-,few,TRBV21-1,TRBJ2-1,TGTGCCAGCATCCAACCTAGTGAGCAGTTCTTC,CASIQPSEQFF
-,-,TRBV12-3/TRBV12-4,TRBJ2-5,TGTGCCAGCAGTCCACGCCTTCGGAGGGAGACCCAGTACTTC,CASSPRLRRETQYF
-,few,TRBV4-3,TRBJ2-1,TGCGCCAGCAGCCAAGATCCGGGAATCTCCTACAATGAGCAGTTCTTC,CASSQDPGISYNEQFF
TRBD2,many,TRBV27,TRBJ2-7,TGTGCCAGCAGTTTTTCGGTAGCGGGAGCCTACGAGCAGTACTTC,CASSFSVAGAYEQYF
-,-,TRBV6-1,TRBJ1-1,TGTGCCAGCAGTGTAATCTATGAAGCTTTCTTT,CASSVIYEAFF
-,many,TRBV6-1,TRBJ2-5,TGTGCCAGCAGTGAAGCGCCCGGAGAGACCCAGTACTTC,CASSEAPGETQYF
-,many,TRBV29-1,TRBJ2-3,TGCAGCGTTGAAGTCAGGGGACAACGCACAGATACGCAGTATTTT,CSVEVRGQRTDTQYF
TRBD1,few,TRBV29-1,TRBJ1-1,TGCAGCGGAGACAGGGGGCTCAACACTGAAGCTTTCTTT,CSGDRGLNTEAFF
TRBD2,few,TRBV5-1,TRBJ2-1,TGCGCCAGCAGACGGGCGGGAGGGCCCCCCTACAATGAGCAGTTCTTC,CASRRAGGPPYNEQFF
TRBD2,-,TRBV5-1,TRBJ2-3,TGCGCCAGCAGCTTGTCGCCTAGCGGGAGTATCGCAGATACGCAGTATTTT,CASSLSPSGSIADTQYF
TRBD2,many,TRBV12-3/TRBV12-4,TRBJ2-3,TGTGCCAGCAGTCCCCAAGTAGCGGGAGCGGCAGATACGCAGTATTTT,CASSPQVAGAADTQYF
TRBD1,few,TRBV20-1,TRBJ1-2,TGCAGTGCTAGAGGAGACAGGGGGCGGTCTTCAGGGGGCTGCACCTTC,CSARGDRGRSSGGCTF
-,many,TRBV28,TRBJ1-5,TGTGCCAGCTTGGGTGGGACTCCGGCTCAGCCCCAGCATTTT,CASLGGTPAQPQHF
-,-,TRBV21-1,TRBJ2-2,TGTGCCAGCAGCACGAACCCTGAACGCACCGGGGAGCTGTTTTTT,CASSTNPERTGELFF
-,-,TRBV9,TRBJ2-1,TGTGCCAGCAGCGTACTTGCGACTAGCAATGAGCAGTTCTTC,CASSVLATSNEQFF
TRBD2,-,TRBV20-1,TRBJ2-7,TGCAGTGCTAGAGGATCGGCTAGCGGCGAGCAGTACTTC,CSARGSASGEQYF
-,many,TRBV28,TRBJ2-4,TGTGCCAGCAGTTTAGGGGGGAACGGAAACATTCAGTACTTC,CASSLGGNGNIQYF
TRBD2,many,TRBV5-4,TRBJ2-5,TGTGCCAGCAGCTTGGAACCCACGACTAGCGGGAGATTGGAGACCCAGTACTTC,CASSLEPTTSGRLETQYF
-,few,TRBV27,TRBJ1-4,TGTGCCAGCAGTTCGAGGCGTGAAAAACTGTTTTTT,CASSSRREKLFF
-,-,TRBV9,TRBJ1-6,TGTGCCAGCAGCGCCGGGCACCGAAGCTATAATTCACCCCTCCACTTT,CASSAGHRSYNSPLHF
TRBD2,few,TRBV10-2,TRBJ2-3,TGCGCCAGCAGTGATTTCGCGGGAGGCTTAGATACGCAGTATTTT,CASSDFAGGLDTQYF
-,-,TRBV20-1,TRBJ2-1,TGCAGTGCTAGTTTCGGCTACAATGAGCAGTTCTTC,CSASFGYNEQFF
-,many,TRBV4-3,TRBJ2-7,TGCGCCAGCAGCCAAGATCAATCGCTAGCGAGCTACGAGCAGTACTTC,CASSQDQSLASYEQYF
-,once,TRBV4-3,TRBJ2-7,TGCGCCAGCAGCCAAGACCCAGGGTCCTACGAGCAGTACTTC,CASSQDPGSYEQYF
-,many,TRBV12-3/TRBV12-4,TRBJ2-1,TGTGCCAGCAGTTCAATTGCTGGGGGCATCTACAATGAGCAGTTCTTC,CASSSIAGGIYNEQFF
-,many,TRBV5-8,TRBJ2-5,TGTGCCAGCAGCTTGGCCCGTGGTTTTGAGACCCAGTACTTC,CASSLARGFETQYF